Below, 3 T cell receptor beta chains from the same sample are listed, as sequenced in a study of blood T cell repertoires in COVID-19. Method: immunoSEQ multiplex PCR; TCRdb's copy keeps in-frame clones and lacks some. Among 130,000 to 150,000 clones listed, 80% to 90% were seen once. The sample taken for sequencing was peripheral blood. The receptors come from a woman aged 55-70 years with COVID-19, enrolled during active disease.

The J gene is TRBJ1-1, the V gene TRBV5-6; D gene unclear. This CDR3 is built from 11 residues. Per germline, CDR1 SGHDT and CDR2 YYEEEE. Trimming removed 6 bases from V and 1 base from J, with 4 bases in between. The CDR3 nucleotides read TGTGCCAGCACCAGGAACACTGAAGCTTTCTTT. It codes for CASTRNTEAFF.

The chain employs TRBV6-5 and TRBJ1-4; 8 nucleotides line up with TRBD1. This CDR3 has 14 amino acids. Looked up from germline, CDR1 is MNHEY and CDR2 is SVGAGI. V lost 6 bases to trimming and J lost 7 bases; unmatched junction nucleotides: 7. The CDR3 protein is CASRSGQGTEKLFF. CDR3 DNA: TGTGCCAGCAGAAGCGGACAGGGCACTGAAAAACTGTTTTTT.

This clone was seen only once. Written as DNA, the CDR3 is TGTGCCAGCAGCTTGGGACAGGGCCACAATGAGCAGTTCTTC. This codes for CASSLGQGHNEQFF. The genes are TRBV7-3 and TRBJ2-1; 9 positions agree with TRBD1. Germline assignment: CDR1 SGHTA and CDR2 FQGTGA. The CDR3 covers 14 residues. With V trimmed by 3 bases and J by 5 bases, 2 bases remained unmatched.